The 32 T cell receptor beta chains below come from one sample, sequenced in a study of metastatic and nonmetastatic thyroid tumors. No patient had received any treatment before thyroid surgery. Via MiXCR, TCRdb re-called the PCR reads. The sample shows over 10,000 clones, 25% to 35% of them seen only once. Sequencing was done on a sample of tumor tissue. The receptors were sampled from a female donor with papillary thyroid cancer or a benign thyroid nodule (not recorded which). Some clones in this sample may be carry-over from other donors' samples.

The V and J genes are TRBV2 and TRBJ2-2, with 9 nucleotides matching TRBD2. CDR1 is SNHLY, CDR2 FYNNEI, per germline. This CDR3 comprises 16 residues. J lost 7 bases, V lost 2 bases, and 8 bases had no gene match. The CDR3 DNA is TGTGCCAGCAGTGAACGTGGCGGGAGGGCCGGCGGGGAGCTGTTTTTT. Protein product: CASSERGGRAGGELFF.

This clone was observed a handful of times. CDR3: CASSDLGTGGEQYF. In nucleotides, the CDR3 is TGCGCCAGCAGTGATCTCGGGACAGGGGGCGAGCAGTACTTC. The J gene is TRBJ2-7, the V gene TRBV10-1; 11 positions match TRBD1. V lost 3 bases and J lost 6; bases outside the gene matches: 4. The CDR3 spans 14 residues. Germline CDR1 WNHNN, CDR2 SYGVQD (reference sequence).

The chain joins TRBV5-1 to TRBJ2-1; tentative D call: TRBD2 (6 bases). CDR3 length: 14 amino acids. V lost 4 bases and J 3 bases, leaving 11 bases between the germline ends. Germline assignment: CDR1 SGHRS and CDR2 YFSETQ. This CDR3 reads CASSGWDFYNEQFF. As DNA, the CDR3 is TGCGCCAGCAGCGGCTGGGACTTCTACAATGAGCAGTTCTTC.

CDR3 bases: TGTGCCAGCAGCTCCTCAGGTTTTAAAGGCACCGGGGAGCTGTTTTTT. Its translation is CASSSSGFKGTGELFF. The chain carries TRBV7-8 and TRBJ2-2; no clear D. Trimming stripped 4 bases from V and 4 bases from J, with 16 bases between. This CDR3 has 16 amino acids. The germline gives CDR1 SGHVS, CDR2 FQNEAQ.

This clone counts as medium-sized. CDR3 nucleotide sequence: TGCAGTGCTAGGGCTAGCGGGAGGTCGAACACCGGGGAGCTGTTTTTT. This sequence encodes CSARASGRSNTGELFF. The chain uses TRBV20-1 and TRBJ2-2, with 11 nucleotides matching TRBD2. J was trimmed by 0 bases and V by 3 bases; bases with no gene match: 3. The germline gives CDR1 DFQATT, CDR2 SNEGSKA (reference sequence). CDR3 size: 16 residues.

The CDR3 sequence is CASSLIVGEQFF. CDR3 DNA sequence: TGTGCCAGCAGCTTAATTGTGGGCGAGCAGTTCTTC. The chain has TRBV11-3 and TRBJ2-1, with D uncertain. V was trimmed by 2 bases and J by 10 bases, leaving 9 bases between them. The CDR3 covers 12 residues. Germline values: CDR1 SGHNT, CDR2 YENEEA.

Points on this clone: The junction differs from germline at one of its ends, possibly a read error. This chain connects TRBV28 to TRBJ2-7, with D uncertain. The CDR3 length is 18 residues. The V gene's germline CDR1 is MDHEN and CDR2 SYDVKM. CDR3 sequence (DNA): TGTGCCAGCAGTTCCCAATCTACTTCGAAAGGTTATTCCTACGAGCGGTACTTC. This codes for CASSSQSTSKGYSYERYF.

This clone was detected many times. The rearrangement links TRBV11-2 to TRBJ1-4, with D uncertain. The germline CDR1 and CDR2 sequences are SGHAT and FQNNGV. The CDR3 covers 15 residues. Trimming pared 0 bases from V and 3 bases from J, leaving 8 bases between. The CDR3 sequence is CASSLDLGSNEKLFF. The CDR3 DNA sequence: TGTGCCAGCAGCTTAGATCTGGGTTCTAATGAAAAACTGTTTTTT.

This clone was observed many times. This chain connects TRBV19 to TRBJ2-6, with D possibly matching TRBD2 (5 bases). This CDR3 is built from 14 residues. Germline CDR1 reads LNHDA; CDR2 reads SQIVND (reference sequence). V was clipped by 5 bases and J by 4 bases, with 9 bases between them. This chain's CDR3 is CASSEGLGANVLTF. The CDR3 DNA sequence: TGTGCCAGTAGTGAGGGTTTGGGGGCCAACGTCCTGACTTTC.

This clone was observed a handful of times. The V gene is TRBV6-9, the J gene TRBJ1-6; D possibly corresponds to TRBD1 (5 bases). With 2 bases removed from V and 9 bases from J, the gap between germline ends came to 11 bases. This CDR3 has 14 residues. From germline, CDR1 is MNHGY and CDR2 SVAAGI. The CDR3 nucleotides read TGTGCCAGCAGTTATGGGGGGAATCCTTCACCCCTCCACTTT. It translates to CASSYGGNPSPLHF.

This clone was picked up many times. The chain recombines TRBV6-1 with TRBJ1-5, with D possibly TRBD1 on 5 matching bases. Germline CDR1 and CDR2: MNHNS and SASEGT. With 2 bases removed from V and 1 base from J, the gap between germline ends came to 9 bases. The CDR3 consists of 15 residues. The CDR3 protein is CASSEQGKSNQPQHF. In nucleotides, the CDR3 is TGTGCCAGCAGTGAACAGGGAAAAAGCAATCAGCCCCAGCATTTT.

This clone is judged medium-sized. V usage is TRBV6-1 and J usage is TRBJ2-1; D remains ambiguous. This CDR3 has 12 amino acids. CDR1 is MNHNS, CDR2 SASEGT, per germline. V was pared by 6 bases and J by 7 bases, with 10 bases between. The CDR3 is CASRKVGNEQFF. Here the CDR3 DNA reads TGTGCCAGCAGAAAGGTTGGGAATGAGCAGTTCTTC.

In this sample, this clone turned up many times. The gene calls are TRBV2 and TRBJ2-3; 10 positions agree with TRBD1. J gave up 3 bases and V 7 bases, and 4 bases lay outside the gene matches. This CDR3 has 14 residues. Germline-derived CDR1 and CDR2 are SNHLY and FYNNEI. CDR3 amino acids: CASNRDRGTDTQYF. The CDR3 nucleotides are TGTGCCAGCAACCGGGACAGGGGTACAGATACGCAGTATTTT.

This clone occurred many times. The chain has TRBV28 and TRBJ2-4; D is unclear. The V and J ends lost 3 bases and 0 bases respectively, with 6 bases between them. Germline CDR1 is MDHEN and CDR2 is SYDVKM. The CDR3 has 14 residues. CDR3 in amino acids: CASSLDGAKNIQYF. CDR3 DNA: TGTGCCAGCAGTTTGGACGGAGCCAAAAACATTCAGTACTTC.

The chain is built from TRBV28 and TRBJ1-5, with D perhaps matching TRBD1 (5 bases). The germline V and J ends were trimmed by 2 bases and 7 bases, with 9 bases remaining between them. The CDR3 is made up of 13 amino acids. Germline CDR1 MDHEN, CDR2 SYDVKM. The CDR3 sequence: CASSLRGWQPQHF. The DNA of the CDR3 is TGTGCCAGCAGTTTACGGGGCTGGCAGCCCCAGCATTTT.

Details on this clone: The junction and the germline gene differ at one end; a read error may be behind it. The chain joins TRBV6-1 to TRBJ2-3; 8 bases fit TRBD2. This CDR3 spans 14 amino acids. Germline lookup yields CDR1 MNHNS and CDR2 SASEGT. The CDR3 DNA follows: TGTGTCAGCGCCTGCGGGGGGAGCACAGATACGCAGTATTTT. It codes for CVSACGGSTDTQYF.

This clone was detected a few times. The rearrangement joins TRBV6-1 to TRBJ2-1, with TRBD2 identical over 12 bases. CDR3 size: 16 residues. Germline V gene data show CDR1 as MNHNS and CDR2 as SASEGT. The J segment lost 9 bases and the V segment lost 6 bases, leaving 12 bases of the junction unmatched. CDR3 protein: CASRRTSGTTGSEQFF. The DNA of the CDR3 is TGTGCCAGCAGGAGGACTAGCGGGACTACAGGGAGTGAGCAGTTCTTC.

This clone showed up many times. A read error may account for a junction end that differs from germline. The sample holds other DNA sequences that translate to the same CDR3. The chain carries TRBV10-3 and TRBJ2-2; possible D gene TRBD2, 6 bases. The germline V gene has CDR1 ENHRY and CDR2 SYGVKD. CDR3 size: 14 residues. The DNA for the CDR3 is TGTGCCATCAGGGGGTCGGGAGCGGCCGGGGAACTGTTTTTT. Translating it yields CAIRGSGAAGELFF.

The rearrangement uses TRBV6-5 and TRBJ2-5; 7 bases align to TRBD2. The CDR3 length is 13 residues. Germline V gene sequence: CDR1 MNHEY, CDR2 SVGAGI. The V and J ends lost 4 bases and 3 bases, in that order; junction bases with no gene match: 2. DNA of the CDR3: TGTGCCAGCAGTTTCCGGGAGGAAGAGACCCAGTACTTC. Translated, it gives CASSFREEETQYF.

By frequency in the sample, this clone is medium-sized. The DNA is left out, because the CDR3 cannot be placed on it with certainty; the CDR3 is given as TCRdb lists it. The chain has TRBV19 and TRBJ1-2; TRBD1 is the table's D call and was not checked against the DNA. The CDR3 length equals 14 residues, ends included. Germline V gene sequence: CDR1 LNHDA, CDR2 SQIVND (reference sequence). The CDR3 region is CASTSGQRNYGYTF.

This clone is medium-sized within its sample. This chain uses TRBV7-8 with TRBJ2-7; D unresolved. The germline gives CDR1 SGHVS, CDR2 FQNEAQ. V gave up 4 bases and J gave up 3 bases, with 16 bases separating them. This CDR3 has 15 residues. The CDR3 protein is CASSSGRTSYYEQYF. The CDR3 bases are TGTGCCAGCAGCTCGGGCCGCACCTCTTACTACGAGCAGTACTTC.

The gene calls are TRBV5-6 and TRBJ2-2; D is perhaps TRBD2 (7 bases). Trimming left V 4 bases short and J 4 bases short, with 17 bases between. This CDR3 has 16 amino acids. Germline V gene sequence: CDR1 SGHDT, CDR2 YYEEEE. Written as DNA, the CDR3 is TGTGCCAGCAGCGACGCAGGGGAGGGGGGCACCGGGGAGCTGTTTTTT. It translates to CASSDAGEGGTGELFF.

The chain combines TRBV7-8 with TRBJ2-1, with D possibly TRBD2 on 5 matching bases. Germline values: CDR1 SGHVS, CDR2 FQNEAQ. The CDR3 is 14 amino acids. Trimming shortened V by 3 bases and J by 0 bases, and 6 bases separated the two germline ends. Written as DNA, the CDR3 is TGTGCCAGCAGCTTGGCGGGCTCCTACAATGAGCAGTTCTTC. This sequence encodes CASSLAGSYNEQFF.

The chain joins TRBV6-1 to TRBJ1-4, with D perhaps matching TRBD1 (6 bases). Germline V gene sequence: CDR1 MNHNS, CDR2 SASEGT. V lost 4 bases and J 6 bases, leaving 18 bases between the germline ends. The CDR3 has 16 amino acids. In nucleotides, the CDR3 is TGTGCCAGCAGTGCCCCCGCCAGGGGTGGCGATGAAAAACTGTTTTTT. This codes for CASSAPARGGDEKLFF.

This clone was seen at least ten times. The chain employs TRBV20-1 and TRBJ2-1; D might be TRBD2 (6 bases). The germline V gene encodes CDR1 DFQATT and CDR2 SNEGSKA (reference sequence). This CDR3 is built from 14 residues. V was clipped by 5 bases and J by 5 bases, with 16 bases between them. CDR3 loop: CSAALAVGNNEQFF. CDR3 coding DNA: TGCAGTGCTGCACTAGCTGTCGGAAACAATGAGCAGTTCTTC.

In this sample, this clone turned up a few times. One end of the junction is discordant with germline, which a read error may explain. CDR3 protein: CAWGVGGVYTEAFF. The CDR3, as DNA: TGTGCCTGGGGTGTGGGGGGGGTCTATACTGAAGCTTTCTTT. V and J are TRBV30 and TRBJ1-1, with a possible D match to TRBD1 (5 bases). Germline V gives CDR1 GTSNPN, CDR2 SVGIG (reference sequence). The CDR3 runs 14 residues.

On this clone itself: A much larger clone sits a single nucleotide away, making a read error possible. The chain is built from TRBV5-1 and TRBJ2-3; D is unresolved. Germline V gene lookup returns CDR1 SGHRS and CDR2 YFSETQ. Trimming pared 0 bases from V and 2 bases from J, leaving 10 bases between. This CDR3 has 15 residues. The CDR3 loop reads CASSLDSPNTDTQYF. For the CDR3, the DNA is TGCGCCAGCAGCTTGGACTCACCTAACACAGATACGCAGTATTTT.

This clone is classed as medium-sized. This chain uses TRBV9 with TRBJ2-1; TRBD2 matches 12 bases. The length of the CDR3 is 19 residues. Trimming at V came to 0 bases and at J to 6 bases, leaving 13 bases not matched to a gene. CDR1 and CDR2 (germline): SGDLS, YYNGEE. CDR3 amino acids: CASSVVASGRVGYSNEQFF. CDR3 nucleotide sequence: TGTGCCAGCAGCGTAGTGGCTAGCGGGAGGGTGGGTTACTCCAATGAGCAGTTCTTC.

This clone turned up a few times. V usage is TRBV6-1 and J usage is TRBJ1-5; unclear D gene. CDR1 is MNHNS and CDR2 is SASEGT in the germline V gene. The CDR3 loop spans 14 amino acids. The V gene lost 1 base and the J gene lost 6 bases, with 10 bases spanning the gap. The CDR3 loop is CASSEGSEGQPQHF. CDR3 sequence (DNA): TGTGCCAGCAGTGAAGGATCAGAAGGTCAGCCCCAGCATTTT.

This clone was detected only a few times. A much larger clone differs from this one at a single base, so this may be a read error. The V call is TRBV7-9, the J call TRBJ1-5; weak D call: TRBD1 (5 bases). The CDR3 runs to 13 residues. Germline V gene lookup returns CDR1 SEHNR and CDR2 FQNEAQ (reference sequence). Trimming removed 11 bases from V and 6 bases from J, with 17 bases in between. The CDR3 region is CALGDAYGQPQHF. The CDR3 DNA reads TGTGCCCTGGGGGACGCCTACGGTCAGCCCCAGCATTTT.

This clone has only a few counts. The chain employs TRBV7-2 and TRBJ2-7; D gene uncertain. Germline V gene data show CDR1 as SGHTA and CDR2 as FQGNSA. V shed 2 bases and J shed 0 bases, with 8 bases lying between them. The CDR3 is made up of 14 amino acids. In DNA form, the CDR3 reads TGTGCCAGCAGCTTATCCAGTACCTCCTACGAGCAGTACTTC. It translates to CASSLSSTSYEQYF.

This clone was observed at least ten times. At one end the junction does not follow the germline gene, possibly because of a read error. The chain couples TRBV7-7 to TRBJ2-2, with D possibly matching TRBD1 (5 bases). This CDR3 has 14 amino acids. Germline CDR1 SSHAT, CDR2 FNYEAQ (reference sequence). The CDR3 DNA is TGTGCTAGCAGCTTATCAGGGTCCGTCGGGGAGCTGTTTTTT. It codes for CASSLSGSVGELFF.